The 2 T cell receptor beta chains below all came from one sample that was sequenced in a study of Ad26.COV2.S vaccination and SARS-CoV-2 variants. Some clones are missing from TCRdb's copy, which holds only in-frame ones; the method was immunoSEQ multiplex PCR. The profile shows some 500,000 clones, nearly 90% of them singletons. Treatment meaning: over 15 received Ad26.COV2.S at low or high dose, single or two shots; 5 received placebo; per-sample allocation not given. The study sampled participants on day 63 after the first vaccine or placebo injection. Here the sequenced sample was peripheral blood, taken in a trial of Ad26.COV2.S vaccine versus placebo. The source of these receptors is a person between 18 and 65 years old who received the Ad26.COV2.S COVID-19 vaccine or a placebo.

J is TRBJ2-5 and V is TRBV5-1; D not certain. Looked up from germline, CDR1 is SGHRS and CDR2 is YFSETQ. The ends were cut back, 1 base at V and 5 bases at J, with 12 bases in the middle. This CDR3 is built from 14 residues. CDR3 sequence reads: CASSLMTDVETQYF. CDR3 bases: TGCGCCAGCAGCTTGATGACGGACGTGGAGACCCAGTACTTC.

V usage is TRBV9 and J usage is TRBJ2-7; no clear D gene. The CDR3 covers 14 residues. The V and J ends lost 0 bases and 6 bases respectively, with 13 bases between them. CDR1 is SGDLS and CDR2 is YYNGEE in the germline V gene. CDR3 region: CASSVAPSASEQYF. The CDR3 coding sequence is TGTGCCAGCAGCGTAGCGCCTAGTGCCTCCGAGCAGTACTTC.